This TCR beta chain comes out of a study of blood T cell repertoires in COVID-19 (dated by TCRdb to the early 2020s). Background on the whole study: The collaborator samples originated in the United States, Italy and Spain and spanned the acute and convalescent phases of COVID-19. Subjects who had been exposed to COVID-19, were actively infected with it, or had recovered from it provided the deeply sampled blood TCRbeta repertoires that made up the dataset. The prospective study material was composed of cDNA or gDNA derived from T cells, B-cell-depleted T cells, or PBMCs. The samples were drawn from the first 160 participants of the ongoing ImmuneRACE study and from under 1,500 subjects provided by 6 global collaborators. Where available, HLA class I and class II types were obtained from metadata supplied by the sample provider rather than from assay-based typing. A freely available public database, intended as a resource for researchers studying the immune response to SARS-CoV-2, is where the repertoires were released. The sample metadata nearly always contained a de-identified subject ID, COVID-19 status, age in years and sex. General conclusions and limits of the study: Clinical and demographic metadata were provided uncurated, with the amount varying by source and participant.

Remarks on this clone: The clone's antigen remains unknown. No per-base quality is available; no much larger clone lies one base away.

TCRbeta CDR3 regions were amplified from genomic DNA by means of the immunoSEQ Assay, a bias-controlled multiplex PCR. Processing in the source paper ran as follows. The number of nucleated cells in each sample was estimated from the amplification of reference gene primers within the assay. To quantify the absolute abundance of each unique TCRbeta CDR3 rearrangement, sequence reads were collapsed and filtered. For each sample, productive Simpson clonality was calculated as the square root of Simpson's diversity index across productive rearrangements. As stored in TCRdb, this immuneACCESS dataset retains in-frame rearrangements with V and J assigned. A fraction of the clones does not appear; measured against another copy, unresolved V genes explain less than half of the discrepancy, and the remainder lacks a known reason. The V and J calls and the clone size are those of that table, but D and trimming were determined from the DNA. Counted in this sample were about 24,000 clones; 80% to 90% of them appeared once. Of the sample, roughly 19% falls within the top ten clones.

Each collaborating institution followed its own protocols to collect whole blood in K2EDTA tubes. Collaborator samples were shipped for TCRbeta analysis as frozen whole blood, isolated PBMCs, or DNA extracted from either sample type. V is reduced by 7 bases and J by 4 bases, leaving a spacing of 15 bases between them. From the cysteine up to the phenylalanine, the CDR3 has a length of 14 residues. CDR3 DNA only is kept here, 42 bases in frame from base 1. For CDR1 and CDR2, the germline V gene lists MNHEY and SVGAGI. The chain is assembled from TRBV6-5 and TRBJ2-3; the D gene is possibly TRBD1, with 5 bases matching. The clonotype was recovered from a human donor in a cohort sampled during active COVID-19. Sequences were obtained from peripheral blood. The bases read TGTGCCAGCACCCTCTTAGGGGTGGCAGATACGCAGTATTTT. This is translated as CASTLLGVADTQYF.